The 21 T cell receptor beta chains listed next were all sequenced from one sample in a study of blood T cell repertoires in COVID-19. Using immunoSEQ multiplex PCR, the repertoire was profiled, and TCRdb retains in-frame clones only, with some absent. The table has about 32,000 clones, around 90% seen once. Material: peripheral blood. The source of these receptors is a man in his 70s with active or convalescent COVID-19.

This rearrangement joins TRBV29-1 to TRBJ2-1; D may be TRBD1 (5 bases). The CDR3 sequence is 13 residues long. V was trimmed by 5 bases and J by 6 bases, leaving 14 bases between them. Looked up from germline, CDR1 is SQVTM and CDR2 is ANQGSEA. DNA for the CDR3: TGCAGCGTTTGGGTCAGGGCAGTCAATGAGCAGTTCTTC. Translating gives CSVWVRAVNEQFF.

The V call is TRBV4-2, the J call TRBJ2-3, with D hard to call. Germline V gene sequence: CDR1 LGHNA, CDR2 YNFKEQ. V was clipped by 3 bases and J by 1 base, with 8 bases between them. The CDR3 consists of 14 residues. In DNA, the CDR3 is TGTGCCAGCAGCCATTTCGGTGGCACAGATACGCAGTATTTT. Translated, it gives CASSHFGGTDTQYF.

The genes are TRBV5-4 and TRBJ2-7; D unclear. CDR3 length equals 15 residues. The V gene's germline CDR1 is SGHNT and CDR2 YYREEE (reference sequence). The V end was cut by 0 bases, the J end by 3 bases, with 13 bases between. The DNA of the CDR3 is TGTGCCAGCAGCTTGGCTGGGCAACTGATCTACGAGCAGTACTTC. It specifies CASSLAGQLIYEQYF. The whole variable domain, filled in from reference TRBV5-4 and TRBJ2-7, reads ETGVTQSPTHLIKTRGQQVTLRCSSQSGHNTVSWYQQALGQGPQFIFQYYREEENGRGNFPPRFSGLQFPNYSSELNVNALELDDSALYLCASSLAGQLIYEQYFGPGTRLTVT.

This chain links TRBV18 with TRBJ1-1; D perhaps matches TRBD1 (5 bases). Trimming shortened V by 4 bases and J by 5 bases, and 11 bases separated the two germline ends. This CDR3 region has 13 residues. Germline V CDR1 and CDR2: KGHSH, LQKENI. The chain's CDR3 is CASSRSRDTEAFF. Written as DNA, the CDR3 is TGTGCCAGCTCACGTTCCAGGGATACTGAAGCTTTCTTT.

The J gene is TRBJ1-2, the V gene TRBV4-1, with D perhaps TRBD1 (6 bases). This CDR3 has 15 residues. The germline gives CDR1 MGHRA, CDR2 YSYEKL. Trimming shortened V by 0 bases and J by 7 bases, and 15 bases separated the two germline ends. This CDR3 is CASSQEFAGEFGYTF. CDR3 in DNA: TGCGCCAGCAGCCAAGAGTTTGCAGGGGAGTTTGGCTACACCTTC.

The rearrangement joins TRBV5-4 to TRBJ1-4; tentatively, D is TRBD1 (6 bases). V lost 5 bases and J lost 10, with 12 bases in between. There are 12 residues in the CDR3. Germline values: CDR1 SGHNT, CDR2 YYREEE (reference sequence). The CDR3 spells CASSPDSGKLFF. The CDR3 region has the DNA TGTGCCAGCAGTCCGGACAGTGGAAAACTGTTTTTT.

V and J are TRBV5-5 and TRBJ2-7, with D perhaps matching TRBD2 (6 bases). The germline V gene encodes CDR1 SGHKS and CDR2 YYEKEE (reference sequence). Trimming left V 4 bases short and J 2 bases short, with 13 bases between. The CDR3 covers 14 residues. In DNA, the CDR3 is TGTGCCAGCAGCGGGACTTTAGGGCCCTACGAGCAGTACTTC. As protein: CASSGTLGPYEQYF.

The chain employs TRBV29-1 and TRBJ1-1; 9 bases are shared with TRBD1. The ends lost 6 bases at V and 3 bases at J; junction bases unmatched: 5. The germline V gene has CDR1 SQVTM and CDR2 ANQGSEA. The CDR3 has 13 amino acids. CDR3 DNA sequence: TGCAGCGTCCGTACAGGGGGCCACACTGAAGCTTTCTTT. It translates to CSVRTGGHTEAFF.

The chain links TRBV29-1 to TRBJ1-1, with TRBD1 as a possible D gene (6 bases). CDR1 and CDR2 from the germline V gene are SQVTM and ANQGSEA. The CDR3 has 17 residues. V lost 0 bases, J lost 0 bases, and 17 bases lay in between. For the CDR3, the DNA is TGCAGCGTTGAAGATCTTGGGTCAGGGGAAATGAACACTGAAGCTTTCTTT. Amino acids: CSVEDLGSGEMNTEAFF.

The genes are TRBV27 and TRBJ1-6; 8 bases are shared with TRBD1. This CDR3 has 14 residues. V trimming: 6 bases; J trimming: 10 bases; junction bases outside the gene matches: 8. Germline V gene lookup returns CDR1 MNHEY and CDR2 SMNVEV (reference sequence). The CDR3 spells CASRVDRVQSPLHF. In nucleotides, the CDR3 is TGTGCCAGCAGGGTGGACAGGGTTCAATCACCCCTCCACTTT.

The chain combines TRBV2 with TRBJ2-6; 7 positions agree with TRBD1. Trimming removed 2 bases from V and 3 bases from J; junction bases left unmatched: 1. Germline CDR1 and CDR2: SNHLY and FYNNEI. CDR3 size: 15 residues. In nucleotides, the CDR3 is TGTGCCAGCAGTGAACAGGGGGTTGGGGCCAACGTCCTGACTTTC. It specifies CASSEQGVGANVLTF.

V and J are TRBV4-2 and TRBJ1-5; D not resolved. Germline values: CDR1 LGHNA, CDR2 YNFKEQ. The CDR3 has 13 amino acids. V lost 3 bases, J lost 4 bases, and 7 bases lay in between. The CDR3: CASSHGPNQPQHF. The CDR3 DNA follows: TGTGCCAGCAGCCATGGGCCGAATCAGCCCCAGCATTTT.

This chain uses TRBV21-1 with TRBJ2-5; the table's D call, TRBD1, has no DNA check behind it. TRBV21-1 is classified as a pseudogene. The CDR3 extends over 16 amino acids. The CDR3 region is CASSASGTEYQETQYF. CDR3 DNA sequence: TGTGCCAGCAGCGCTTCCGGGACAGAGTACCAAGAGACCCAGTACTTC.

Of note for this clone: At the DNA level, this CDR3 is encoded by other sequences in the same sample as well. V and J are TRBV5-4 and TRBJ2-3; D gene uncertain. The germline V gene encodes CDR1 SGHNT and CDR2 YYREEE (reference sequence). Trimming removed 0 bases at V and 3 bases at J, with 8 bases between. The CDR3 is made up of 14 amino acids. The CDR3 is CASSLARETDTQYF. CDR3 sequence (DNA): TGTGCCAGCAGCTTGGCCCGCGAGACAGATACGCAGTATTTT. Full variable domain (remainder filled in from reference TRBV5-4 and TRBJ2-3): ETGVTQSPTHLIKTRGQQVTLRCSSQSGHNTVSWYQQALGQGPQFIFQYYREEENGRGNFPPRFSGLQFPNYSSELNVNALELDDSALYLCASSLARETDTQYFGPGTRLTVL.

The chain combines TRBV7-9 with TRBJ2-3; the match to TRBD2 covers 13 bases. The CDR3 spans 16 residues. Germline CDR1 SEHNR, CDR2 FQNEAQ (reference sequence). Trimming took 4 bases from V and 4 from J; bases not matched to a gene: 5. CDR3 coding DNA: TGTGCCAGCAGCTCCGGACTAGCGGGAGTCGCAGATACGCAGTATTTT. As protein: CASSSGLAGVADTQYF.

The CDR3 nucleotides read TGCGCCAGCAGTCAACCGGGACACCATAACTATGGCTACACCTTC. This gives the protein CASSQPGHHNYGYTF. The chain is built from TRBV23-1 and TRBJ1-2; a possible D gene is TRBD1 (6 bases). TRBV23-1 belongs to the ORF category, with a function that is uncertain. Trimming shortened V by 2 bases and J by 1 base, and 11 bases separated the two germline ends. This CDR3 contains 15 residues.

This clone was recorded only once. The chain carries TRBV6-2 or TRBV6-3 and TRBJ1-2; D remains unclear. CDR1 is MNHEY and CDR2 is SVGEGT in the germline V gene. The CDR3 totals 15 residues. V was shortened by 3 bases and J by 6 bases, with 17 bases between the two germline ends. The CDR3 sequence is CASSYTGRIVDGYTF. The CDR3 DNA is TGTGCCAGCAGTTATACCGGCAGGATCGTCGATGGCTACACCTTC.

This clone came up once. CDR3 protein: CASHSGSYNEQFF. CDR3 coding DNA: TGTGCCTCTCACTCGGGCTCCTACAATGAGCAGTTCTTC. This chain connects TRBV10-3 to TRBJ2-1; the D is unclear. Germline CDR1 is ENHRY and CDR2 is SYGVKD. Trimming removed 11 bases at V and 0 bases at J, with 11 bases between. The CDR3 length is 13 residues.

The chain joins TRBV28 to TRBJ2-7; 7 positions agree with TRBD1. V lost 4 bases and J lost 3; bases outside the gene matches: 6. CDR1 and CDR2 (germline): MDHEN, SYDVKM. There are 14 residues in the CDR3. CDR3 region: CASSYSGQNYEQYF. In DNA, the CDR3 is TGTGCCAGCAGTTACTCGGGACAGAACTACGAGCAGTACTTC.

This clone was seen only once. The chain combines TRBV2 with TRBJ1-2, with TRBD1 identical over 9 bases. Germline CDR1 reads SNHLY; CDR2 reads FYNNEI. This CDR3 spans 16 amino acids. With 7 bases clipped from V and 3 bases from J, the junction kept 12 bases outside the gene matches. CDR3 sequence: CASNPYTGGLDYGYTF. The CDR3 DNA is TGTGCCAGCAACCCTTACACAGGGGGCCTTGACTATGGCTACACCTTC.

V and J are TRBV9 and TRBJ2-2, with 7 bases matching TRBD1. CDR1 is SGDLS and CDR2 is YYNGEE in the germline V gene. The CDR3 has 14 residues. With 4 bases clipped from V and 6 bases from J, the junction kept 6 bases outside the gene matches. CDR3 DNA sequence: TGTGCCAGCAGCCGACAGGGCGGTGCCGGGGAGCTGTTTTTT. Protein product: CASSRQGGAGELFF.